This T cell receptor beta chain was profiled in a study of blood T cell repertoires in COVID-19. Overall study: Acute and convalescent COVID-19 samples came from the United States, Italy and Spain.

From germline, CDR1 is SGHNT and CDR2 YENEEA. This CDR3 has 12 residues. Trimming shortened V by 5 bases and J by 9 bases, and 11 bases separated the two germline ends. As originally analysed: From reference gene primer amplification, estimates of nucleated cell counts were derived. Profiled with immunoSEQ multiplex PCR; TCRdb holds only in-frame clones, not every one. V and J calls and clone size follow that table, whereas D and trimming were derived from the DNA. The repertoire includes about 250,000 clones, around 88% of them detected once, and around 6.3% sits in the top ten. Those enrolled in Seattle joined during active infection and were followed longitudinally afterward.

The TCR comes from a woman in her 30s with COVID-19, enrolled during active disease. The chain recombines TRBV11-3 with TRBJ2-1; no firm D call. Sequencing was performed on peripheral blood. The CDR3 nucleotides read TGTGCCAGCAGCCCCCCTCTCGGTGAGCAGTTCTTC. It translates to CASSPPLGEQFF.